Detailed here is one T cell receptor beta chain. This clonotype was counted at least ten times. Its antigen remains undetermined. No base-level quality is on record; no much larger clone is a single base apart. Synthesis of TCR cDNA relied on 5'RACE template switching, a step that introduced a universal primer site along with unique molecular identifiers. Priming of cDNA synthesis was performed from both the TCR alpha and TCR beta constant segments. Libraries were amplified in two PCR steps, with sample barcodes and sequencing adapters added in the second step. Sequencing of libraries was performed on Illumina HiSeq 2500 (2x100 bp) or NovaSeq (2x150 bp). As for how the authors treated the data: Demultiplexing of reads and collapsing into UMI consensus sequences were performed with MIGEC, and V(D)J alignment was carried out with MiXCR. Vaccine-responding clonotypes were identified with edgeR using replicate PBMC samples, with FDR below 0.01 and a log2 fold change above 5 up to day 15 being required. Each bulk clonotype received a CD4 or CD8 identity based on whether the sequenced CD4 or CD8 repertoire contained that clonotype at higher abundance. Through fastp at Q25 and MiXCR, TCRdb rebuilt clones from the public reads, retaining in-frame beta chains. Under each unique CDR3 protein, matching rows form one entry showing the most common genes and DNA. TCRdb's processing, not the authors', yielded these V and J calls. The sample contains around 160,000 distinct CDR3 sequences, around 7.2% of them found a single time. The top ten hold over 2% of the sample.

This sample is part of a study of T cells after yellow fever vaccination (dated by TCRdb to 2018 to 2020). Study-level background: The SMART-Seq v4 Ultra Low Input RNA kit was used to prepare libraries from fractions with low cell numbers. Bulk TCR alpha and beta repertoires were sequenced longitudinally to track T-cell clones before and after primary and booster YFV17D yellow fever vaccination. The cohort comprised two healthy male donors, one aged 18 to 30 and one aged 30 to 40 years. Blood was drawn at multiple timepoints before and after primary and secondary immunization, with bulk PBMC replicates and cell subsets isolated. General study outcomes and caveats: The secondary T-cell response was weaker than the primary response but faster, peaking on day 5 instead of day 15. Because only two donors were included in the study, the extent to which the findings can be generalized is limited. After the booster, most clones that had expanded after primary vaccination were detected again (almost 97% of CD4 and under 90% of CD8), suggesting broad maintenance of memory. Because abundant contaminating clonotypes from the bulk population could be contained in FACS-sorted repertoires, computational filtering was required. A small fraction of clonotypes showed up in both the CD4 and CD8 compartments, probably as a result of convergent recombination.

CDR1 and CDR2, looked up from the germline V gene, are MNHEY and SVGEGT. Germline trimming amounts to 8 bases on V and 9 bases on J, with 9 as the count of junction bases outside the gene matches. From cysteine to phenylalanine, the CDR3 is 12 amino acids long. The only DNA kept is the CDR3, 36 bases in frame from the first base. The sample's treatment or condition label is to be understood as: live attenuated yellow fever vaccine strain. PBMCs were isolated from peripheral blood using a standard Ficoll-Paque protocol. Dynabeads CD4 and CD8 positive selection kits were used to isolate the CD4 and CD8 T-cell fractions. TriZol was used to extract RNA from bulk PBMCs, CD4 and CD8 fractions, and dextramer-positive and dextramer-negative fractions.

The sequence derives from a young man who received the YFV17D yellow fever vaccine. The receptor chain draws on TRBV6-2 or TRBV6-3 and TRBJ1-1; TRBD1 fits 7 bases in the junction. Sequences were derived from CD4+ T cells sorted from PBMCs, sampled about 5 days after the first yellow fever vaccination. The CDR3 here reads CASGPPDRKAFF. The DNA sequence is as follows: TGTGCCAGCGGACCCCCGGACAGGAAAGCTTTCTTT.